The rows below give T cell receptor beta chains drawn from one sample of a study of spatial heterogeneity in lung cancer. Each CDR3 protein is one row after TCRdb ran MiXCR on the 5' RACE reads. The data hold around 63,000 distinct CDR3 sequences, with 8% to 9% observed a single time. Sample: PBMCs, taken at surgery. These receptors were obtained from a female donor with early-stage non-small cell lung cancer. CDR3s include the opening cysteine and the closing phenylalanine or tryptophan. Fields, in order: V gene, D gene, clone size, J gene, CDR3 DNA, CDR3 protein. A D gene is named only where the DNA matches it firmly. The size field is filled for only some rows; it gives once, few, many or a size class.

TRBV20-1	TRBD2	few	TRBJ2-1	TGCAGTGCAGACCCCGGGACTAGCGGGAGGGACTACAATGAGCAGTTCTTC	CSADPGTSGRDYNEQFF
TRBV7-2	NA	many	TRBJ1-2	TGTGCCAGCAGCCCCACGACGGGGGGCTTCGGCTACACCTTC	CASSPTTGGFGYTF
TRBV7-3	TRBD1	few	TRBJ2-3	TGTGCCAGCACCTTAGGGGGCAGCACAGATACGCAGTATTTT	CASTLGGSTDTQYF
TRBV29-1	NA	NA	TRBJ1-1	TGCAGCTTTTCTTACTCGGGGAACACTGAAGCTTTCTTT	CSFSYSGNTEAFF
TRBV11-2	TRBD1	NA	TRBJ2-3	TGTGCCAGCAGCTTAGATCTAGTGACAGGGAGCACAGATACGCAGTATTTT	CASSLDLVTGSTDTQYF
TRBV20-1	NA	NA	TRBJ1-6	TGCAGTGCTAGTTATGAGGTTCCAGGGAGTTCACCCCTCCACTTT	CSASYEVPGSSPLHF
TRBV6-5	TRBD2	few	TRBJ2-3	TGTGCCAGCAGCCTGACTAGCGCCCATCTAACAGATACGCAGTATTTT	CASSLTSAHLTDTQYF
TRBV2	NA	few	TRBJ2-3	TGTGCCAGCAGTGTACAGGGGACTACCACAGATACGCAGTATTTT	CASSVQGTTTDTQYF
TRBV29-1	NA	few	TRBJ2-2	TGCAGCGTTGAGTTCAGGGGGGTGCGGGAGCTGTTTTTT	CSVEFRGVRELFF
TRBV10-3	NA	NA	TRBJ2-7	TGTGCCATCAATGAGGACAACTCCTACGAGCAGTACTTC	CAINEDNSYEQYF
TRBV18	NA	NA	TRBJ2-4	TGTGCCAGCTCACCAACGGATTTGGACATTCAGTACTTC	CASSPTDLDIQYF
TRBV7-7	NA	many	TRBJ2-2	TGTGCTAGCAGCCTGCGGGACGCAGCGAACACCGGGGAGCTGTTTTTT	CASSLRDAANTGELFF
TRBV7-9	NA	many	TRBJ2-7	TGTGCCAGCAGCTCCGCTCCAGGTAACGAGCAGTACTTC	CASSSAPGNEQYF
TRBV5-6	NA	few	TRBJ2-7	TGTGCCAGCAGCTTGATAGCAGGGCCCTACGAGCAGTACTTC	CASSLIAGPYEQYF
TRBV7-2	TRBD1	NA	TRBJ2-5	TGTGCAACTACCGGGACAGGAGAACAAGAGACCCAGTACTTC	CATTGTGEQETQYF
TRBV3-1	NA	many	TRBJ2-1	TGTGCCAGCAGCCTTGCGGGCCAGGGTGAGCAGTTCTTC	CASSLAGQGEQFF
TRBV11-1	TRBD1	NA	TRBJ1-1	TGTGCCAGCAGCTTAGGGTCCAGGGGGCGCGCTGAAGCTTTCTTT	CASSLGSRGRAEAFF
TRBV3-1	NA	many	TRBJ2-5	TGTGCCAGCAGCCCAGGGGAAGAGACCCAGTACTTC	CASSPGEETQYF
TRBV2	NA	NA	TRBJ1-4	TGTGCCAGCAGCCGAGGCGTTGGAGAAAAACTGTTTTTT	CASSRGVGEKLFF
TRBV9	NA	NA	TRBJ2-2	TGTGCCAGCAGCGTTCAGGGGTTGGGTACCGGGGAGCTGTTTTTT	CASSVQGLGTGELFF
TRBV5-1	TRBD2	few	TRBJ2-2	TGCGCCAGCGGACTAGCGGGAGGAACCGGGGAGCTGTTTTTT	CASGLAGGTGELFF
TRBV11-2	TRBD2	few	TRBJ2-1	TGTGCCAGCAGCCCCAGCGGGGGGGCGGGCAATGAGCAGTTCTTC	CASSPSGGAGNEQFF
TRBV5-1	NA	few	TRBJ1-1	TGCGCCAGCAGCTCCTACCGGATGAACACTGAAGCTTTCTTT	CASSSYRMNTEAFF
TRBV12-3/TRBV12-4	TRBD1	few	TRBJ2-5	TGTGCCAGCTCAGACAGGGTACAAGAGACCCAGTACTTC	CASSDRVQETQYF
TRBV12-3/TRBV12-4	TRBD2	few	TRBJ2-2	TGTGCCAGCAGTCCCGAGACTAGCGGGGGACGGCAGGGGACCGGGGAGCTGTTTTTT	CASSPETSGGRQGTGELFF
TRBV6-5	TRBD1	NA	TRBJ1-5	TGTGCCAGCAGCCGTGGACAGGGGAATCAGCCCCAGCATTTT	CASSRGQGNQPQHF
TRBV20-1	NA	many	TRBJ2-2	TGCAGTGCTAGGGGAGGAGGGAACACCGGGGAGCTGTTTTTT	CSARGGGNTGELFF
TRBV10-3	NA	many	TRBJ2-6	TGTGCCATCAGCCCTGGGGCCTCTGGGGCCAACGTCCTGACTTTC	CAISPGASGANVLTF
TRBV9	NA	many	TRBJ2-3	TGTGCCAGCAGCGTAGGGGTCCGGCCAGATACGCAGTATTTT	CASSVGVRPDTQYF
TRBV14	TRBD2	many	TRBJ2-3	TGTGCCAGCAGCCAAGAGTACTTAGCGGGAGGCTACACAGATACGCAGTATTTT	CASSQEYLAGGYTDTQYF
TRBV7-2	NA	many	TRBJ1-1	TGTGCCAGCAGCTTACGGCAGGATTACATGAACACTGAAGCTTTCTTT	CASSLRQDYMNTEAFF
TRBV10-3	NA	NA	TRBJ2-2	TGTGCCATCAGTGAGAGACAGAACACCGGGGAGCTGTTTTTT	CAISERQNTGELFF
TRBV20-1	NA	NA	TRBJ1-1	TGCAGTGCTAGTAGGGGCTCAAGCGTCACTGAAGCTTTCTTT	CSASRGSSVTEAFF
TRBV3-1	NA	NA	TRBJ1-1	TGTGCCAGCAGCCAAGGGAATCAAGCTTTCTTT	CASSQGNQAFF
TRBV2	NA	NA	TRBJ2-7	TGTGCCAGCAGCCCCAACTACGAGCAGTACTTC	CASSPNYEQYF
TRBV5-1	NA	many	TRBJ2-7	TGCGCCAGCAGCTGGGCATGGGGGACTGGCCACTCCTCCTACGAGCAGTACTTC	CASSWAWGTGHSSYEQYF
TRBV12-3/TRBV12-4	NA	many	TRBJ1-1	TGTGCCAGCAGCCCTTGGGAGGATTGGGACACTGAAGCTTTCTTT	CASSPWEDWDTEAFF
TRBV24-1	TRBD1	many	TRBJ1-5	TGTGCCACCAGTGATTTTGGGACAGGGGGCGGCCAGCATTTT	CATSDFGTGGGQHF
TRBV27	NA	many	TRBJ2-7	TGTGCCAGCAGGGTACAGGAGGCGCGATACGAGCAGTACTTC	CASRVQEARYEQYF
TRBV28	TRBD1	many	TRBJ1-1	TGTGCCAGCAGTTTAGGGGACAGGGGGACTGAAGCTTTCTTT	CASSLGDRGTEAFF